Below, 22 T cell receptor beta chains from the same sample are listed, as sequenced in a study of identical twins. In TCRdb, the 5' RACE reads were re-called with MiXCR into one record per CDR3 protein. This sample carries hundreds of thousands of distinct CDR3 sequences, more than 6.5% of them seen once, and the ten largest clones take 1.9%. A further study also used this sample, focusing on yellow fever vaccine responses in identical twins.

Sequenced: memory (CD45RO+) T cells sorted from blood. These receptors all stem from a woman aged 18-29 years in good health.

CDR3 protein: CASSLPQLSSGANVLTF. CDR3 DNA sequence: TGTGCCAGCAGTCTCCCGCAGTTGAGCTCTGGGGCCAACGTCCTGACTTTC. The chain recombines TRBV5-5 with TRBJ2-6; D not certain. The CDR3 length is 17 residues. Trimming took 5 bases from V and 0 from J, leaving 15 bases between them. Germline V gene lookup returns CDR1 SGHKS and CDR2 YYEKEE (reference sequence). Together with reference TRBV5-5 and TRBJ2-6, the CDR3 gives the full variable domain: DAGVTQSPTHLIKTRGQQVTLRCSPISGHKSVSWYQQVLGQGPQFIFQYYEKEERGRGNFPDRFSARQFPNYSSELNVNALLLGDSALYLCASSLPQLSSGANVLTFGAGSRLTVL.

The chain carries TRBV20-1 and TRBJ1-3; D is undetermined. Germline V gene sequence: CDR1 DFQATT, CDR2 SNEGSKA (reference sequence). Trimming removed 2 bases from V and 0 bases from J, with 17 bases in between. The CDR3 is 17 residues long. The CDR3 sequence: CSARPPKGKSSGNTIYF. DNA for the CDR3: TGCAGTGCTAGACCCCCGAAAGGAAAGAGCTCTGGAAACACCATATATTTT.

At least ten counts were recorded for this clonotype. V usage is TRBV28 and J usage is TRBJ2-3, with 14 bases aligning to TRBD2. J gave up 3 bases and V 6 bases, and 8 bases lay outside the gene matches. Germline V CDR1 and CDR2: MDHEN, SYDVKM. This CDR3 spans 17 amino acids. CDR3 sequence reads: CASRVTSGGAATDTQYF. The CDR3 nucleotides read TGTGCCAGCAGGGTGACTAGCGGGGGGGCGGCTACAGATACGCAGTATTTT.

The rearrangement links TRBV5-6 to TRBJ2-1, with D unclear. The germline gives CDR1 SGHDT, CDR2 YYEEEE. V was shortened by 1 base and J by 4 bases, with 15 bases between the two germline ends. The CDR3 spans 16 residues. The CDR3 nucleotides read TGTGCCAGCAGCTTGTTGGTTATGGGTTTTTACAATGAGCAGTTCTTC. This codes for CASSLLVMGFYNEQFF.

Ten or more counts support this clonotype. The chain uses TRBV20-1 and TRBJ2-1, with 8 bases matching TRBD2. CDR1 and CDR2 from the germline V gene are DFQATT and SNEGSKA (reference sequence). This CDR3 is 10 amino acids long. Written as DNA, the CDR3 is TGCCGACTAGCGCGAGGGGAGCAGTTCTTC. Its translation: CRLARGEQFF.

Ten or more counts support this clonotype. This rearrangement joins TRBV10-2 to TRBJ2-2; D unclear. CDR1 is WSHSY, CDR2 SAAADI, per germline. V was cut by 4 bases and J by 3 bases, with 9 bases left in between. The CDR3 consists of 14 residues. Here the CDR3 DNA reads TGCGCCAGCAGTGGGGAACATTACACCGGGGAGCTGTTTTTT. Its translation is CASSGEHYTGELFF.

In this sample, this clonotype turned up a few times. The chain employs TRBV20-1 and TRBJ2-5; 8 nucleotides align to TRBD2. The CDR3 is 14 amino acids. The junction had 10 bases not matched to a gene; V was cut back by 3 bases and J by 7 bases. Per the germline V gene, CDR1 is DFQATT and CDR2 is SNEGSKA (reference sequence). CDR3 in DNA: TGCAGTGCTAGGGAAGCAGCGGGAGTGGGGACCCAGTACTTC. This codes for CSAREAAGVGTQYF.

This clonotype was observed a few times. The chain joins TRBV7-9 to TRBJ2-3; D is uncertain. Germline values: CDR1 SEHNR, CDR2 FQNEAQ (reference sequence). With 1 base removed from V and 2 bases from J, the gap between germline ends came to 10 bases. The CDR3 has 15 residues. CDR3 sequence reads: CASSLGRSTTDTQYF. Here the CDR3 DNA reads TGTGCCAGCAGCTTAGGACGGAGCACCACAGATACGCAGTATTTT.

The V call is TRBV4-2, the J call TRBJ2-3, with 9 bases identical to TRBD1. This CDR3 region has 16 residues. The ends lost 3 bases at V and 5 bases at J; junction bases unmatched: 9. Germline loops: CDR1 LGHNA, CDR2 YNFKEQ. CDR3 sequence (DNA): TGTGCCAGCAGCCAGGGCACAGGGGGCGATAAAGATACGCAGTATTTT. Translating it yields CASSQGTGGDKDTQYF.

This clonotype appeared many times. This sequence joins TRBV5-1 and TRBJ2-3; maybe TRBD2 (5 bases). Per the germline V gene, CDR1 is SGHRS and CDR2 is YFSETQ. The CDR3 covers 14 residues. V lost 6 bases and J 2 bases, leaving 13 bases between the germline ends. CDR3 DNA: TGCGCCAGCAACCGAGGTAGCGACACAGATACGCAGTATTTT. It yields the protein CASNRGSDTDTQYF.

Here the CDR3 reads CASSQARGGLAGGYSDTQYF. The CDR3 DNA sequence: TGTGCCAGCAGCCAAGCGAGGGGGGGACTAGCGGGGGGATACTCAGATACGCAGTATTTT. The rearrangement links TRBV4-2 to TRBJ2-3; 15 bases fit TRBD2. Germline V gene sequence: CDR1 LGHNA, CDR2 YNFKEQ. The V gene end was trimmed by 1 base and the J gene end by 4 bases; junction bases not matched to a gene: 12. The CDR3 spans 20 residues.

In this sample, this clonotype turned up many times. V is TRBV5-1 and J is TRBJ2-7; D possibly corresponds to TRBD1 (6 bases). The CDR3 consists of 16 residues. Trimming removed 5 bases at V and 6 bases at J, with 24 bases between. Germline V gives CDR1 SGHRS, CDR2 YFSETQ. The CDR3 nucleotides are TGCGCCAGCAGTATTGGGGGCGAAATCCCTCCTCTCGAGCAGTACTTC. Protein sequence: CASSIGGEIPPLEQYF.

This clonotype was detected many times. The chain employs TRBV6-1 and TRBJ2-7; D is ambiguous. The germline CDR1 and CDR2 sequences are MNHNS and SASEGT. The CDR3 is 15 amino acids. Trimming pared 7 bases from V and 7 bases from J, leaving 23 bases between. Written as DNA, the CDR3 is TGTGCCAGCACTCCGGCCGGCTACGAGGCAAAAGAGCAGTACTTC. Translated, it gives CASTPAGYEAKEQYF.

This clonotype was observed a handful of times. The chain has TRBV20-1 and TRBJ2-3, with TRBD2 matching over 9 bases. Trimming removed 7 bases from V and 2 bases from J; junction bases left unmatched: 7. This CDR3 region has 14 residues. The germline gives CDR1 DFQATT, CDR2 SNEGSKA (reference sequence). The CDR3 bases are TGCAGTGGCCAGCGGGGGGCCTACACAGATACGCAGTATTTT. Translation: CSGQRGAYTDTQYF.

This clonotype was seen a few times. This chain uses TRBV6-5 with TRBJ1-1, with TRBD1 identical over 7 bases. V dropped 4 bases and J dropped 4; count of bases not matched to a gene: 6. The CDR3 spans 14 residues. Per the germline V gene, CDR1 is MNHEY and CDR2 is SVGAGI. CDR3 sequence reads: CASSSQGGVTEAFF. The CDR3 DNA is TGTGCCAGCAGTTCCCAGGGGGGTGTCACTGAAGCTTTCTTT.

This clonotype has only a few counts. The chain has TRBV27 and TRBJ2-3, with a tentative D call TRBD2 (5 bases). The CDR3 is 15 residues long. The V and J ends lost 3 bases and 1 base respectively, with 11 bases between them. CDR1 and CDR2 (germline): MNHEY, SMNVEV (reference sequence). The CDR3 DNA reads TGTGCCAGCAGTTTTGGGCGGGCTGGCACAGATACGCAGTATTTT. Encoded protein: CASSFGRAGTDTQYF.

This clonotype has a count of ten or more. The J gene is TRBJ2-7, the V gene TRBV5-1; TRBD1 is a possible D gene (6 bases). Germline V gives CDR1 SGHRS, CDR2 YFSETQ. V was shortened by 5 bases and J by 2 bases, with 17 bases between the two germline ends. The CDR3 is made up of 15 amino acids. Here the CDR3 DNA reads TGCGCCAGCAGTGTACAGGGTAGTAACACCTACGAGCAGTACTTC. The encoded protein is CASSVQGSNTYEQYF. Complete variable domain (other parts from reference TRBV5-1 and TRBJ2-7): KAGVTQTPRYLIKTRGQQVTLSCSPISGHRSVSWYQQTPGQGLQFLFEYFSETQRNKGNFPGRFSGRQFSNSRSEMNVSTLELGDSALYLCASSVQGSNTYEQYFGPGTRLTVT.

At least ten counts were recorded for this clonotype. V gene TRBV7-2 combines with J gene TRBJ2-7; 9 nucleotides align to TRBD2. Germline loops: CDR1 SGHTA, CDR2 FQGNSA. With V trimmed by 1 base and J by 5 bases, 6 bases remained unmatched. The CDR3 runs 15 residues. The CDR3 DNA sequence: TGTGCCAGCAGCTTAGATGGAGCGGGAGGTAACGAGCAGTACTTC. This codes for CASSLDGAGGNEQYF.

This clonotype showed up just a few times. V is TRBV3-1 and J is TRBJ2-7, with D uncertain. Looked up from germline, CDR1 is LGHDT and CDR2 is YNNKEL (reference sequence). This CDR3 is 14 amino acids long. Trimming shortened V by 0 bases and J by 6 bases, and 12 bases separated the two germline ends. CDR3 region: CASSQDMGSGEQYF. In DNA, the CDR3 is TGTGCCAGCAGCCAAGATATGGGATCTGGCGAGCAGTACTTC.

The chain recombines TRBV3-1 with TRBJ1-5; the D gene is possibly TRBD1 (6 bases). The CDR3 totals 16 residues. V lost 0 bases and J lost 2, with 11 bases in between. Germline V gene sequence: CDR1 LGHDT, CDR2 YNNKEL (reference sequence). The CDR3 nucleotides are TGTGCCAGCAGCCAAGAAGGGGGAGTGGGCAATCAGCCCCAGCATTTT. Its protein is CASSQEGGVGNQPQHF.

This clonotype occurred a few times. The chain uses TRBV7-6 and TRBJ2-1; 9 nucleotides line up with TRBD2. This CDR3 contains 14 residues. The V gene end was trimmed by 4 bases and the J gene end by 8 bases; junction bases not matched to a gene: 6. CDR1 SGHVS and CDR2 FNYEAQ come from the germline V gene. The CDR3 loop is CASSYSGSKDEQFF. CDR3 DNA sequence: TGTGCCAGCAGCTATAGCGGGAGTAAGGATGAGCAGTTCTTC.

Many counts were recorded for this clonotype. The V and J genes are TRBV7-3 and TRBJ2-2, with D possibly being TRBD2 (6 bases). The CDR3 sequence is 17 residues long. Germline values: CDR1 SGHTA, CDR2 FQGTGA. V was trimmed by 0 bases and J by 4 bases, leaving 15 bases between them. CDR3 sequence: CASSLTEGRTSTGELFF. CDR3 nucleotides: TGTGCCAGCAGCTTAACGGAGGGTCGTACCAGCACCGGGGAGCTGTTTTTT. The entire variable domain, with the rest obtained from reference TRBV7-3 and TRBJ2-2, is as follows: GAGVSQTPSNKVTEKGKYVELRCDPISGHTALYWYRQSLGQGPEFLIYFQGTGAADDSGLPNDRFFAVRPEGSVSTLKIQRTERGDSAVYLCASSLTEGRTSTGELFFGEGSRLTVL.